The T cell receptor beta chain under discussion was sequenced for a study of T cells in Graves' hyperthyroidism and ophthalmopathy. The investigators amplified TCR beta CDR3 regions from RNA transcripts. The HTBI primer set drove a first-round RT-PCR of the TCR CDR3. TCRdb reprocessed the multiplex PCR reads with MiXCR, giving one entry per CDR3 protein. The table has hundreds of thousands of distinct CDR3 sequences, around a third seen once. This CDR3 spans 14 amino acids. Trimming cost V 7 bases and J 0 bases, with 11 bases left between them. Germline CDR1 is ENHRY and CDR2 is SYGVKD. Of note for this clonotype: Its antigen is unidentified.

Exclusions: uncontrolled infection, other autoimmune disease, pregnancy, lactation. Study-level points and caveats: Most thyroid clonotypes that were expanded above 0.001 also turned up in blood.

The clonotype comes from a woman aged 40-49 years with Graves' hyperthyroidism. The sequenced material came from blood. The chain couples TRBV10-3 to TRBJ2-3, with D possibly matching TRBD2 (6 bases). The CDR3 loop reads CAITAGLSTDTQYF. DNA of the CDR3: TGTGCCATCACGGCGGGACTTAGCACAGATACGCAGTATTTT.